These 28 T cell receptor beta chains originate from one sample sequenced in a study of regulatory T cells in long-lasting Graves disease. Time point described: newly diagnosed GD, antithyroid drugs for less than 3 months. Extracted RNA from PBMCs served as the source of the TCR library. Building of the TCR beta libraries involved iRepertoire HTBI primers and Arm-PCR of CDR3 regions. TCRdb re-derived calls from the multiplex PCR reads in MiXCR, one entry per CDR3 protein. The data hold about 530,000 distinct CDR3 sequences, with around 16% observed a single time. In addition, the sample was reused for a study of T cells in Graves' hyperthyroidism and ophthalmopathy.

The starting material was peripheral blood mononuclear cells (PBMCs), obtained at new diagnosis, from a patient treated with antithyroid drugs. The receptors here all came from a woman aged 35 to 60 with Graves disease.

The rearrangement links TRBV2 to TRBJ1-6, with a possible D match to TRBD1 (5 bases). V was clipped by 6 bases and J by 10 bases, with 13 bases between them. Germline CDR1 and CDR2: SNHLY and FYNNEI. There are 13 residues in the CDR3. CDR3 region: CASSQGGLSPLHF. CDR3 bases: TGTGCCAGCAGCCAGGGAGGTTTGTCACCCCTCCACTTT.

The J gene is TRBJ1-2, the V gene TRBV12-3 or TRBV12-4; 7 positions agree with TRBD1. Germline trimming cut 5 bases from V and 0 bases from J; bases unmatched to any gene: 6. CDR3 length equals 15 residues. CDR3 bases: TGTGCCAGCAGTGCGGAGGGGGCAGCTAACTATGGCTACACCTTC. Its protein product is CASSAEGAANYGYTF.

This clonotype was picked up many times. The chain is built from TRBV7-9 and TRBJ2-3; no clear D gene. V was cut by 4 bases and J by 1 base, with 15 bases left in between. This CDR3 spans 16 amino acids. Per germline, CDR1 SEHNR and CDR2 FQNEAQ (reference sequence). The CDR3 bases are TGTGCCAGCAGCTCCACTGCAAAGACACGCACAGATACGCAGTATTTT. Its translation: CASSSTAKTRTDTQYF.

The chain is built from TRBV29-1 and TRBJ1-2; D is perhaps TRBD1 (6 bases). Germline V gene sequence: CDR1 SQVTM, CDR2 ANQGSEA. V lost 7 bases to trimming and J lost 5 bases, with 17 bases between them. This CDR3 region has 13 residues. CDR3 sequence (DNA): TGCAGCGCCTATTCAACAGGGTGGTATGGCTACACCTTC. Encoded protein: CSAYSTGWYGYTF.

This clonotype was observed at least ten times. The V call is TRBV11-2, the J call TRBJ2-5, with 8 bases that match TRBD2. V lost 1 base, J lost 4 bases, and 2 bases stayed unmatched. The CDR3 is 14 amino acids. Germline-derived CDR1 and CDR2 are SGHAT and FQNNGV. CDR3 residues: CASSLAAGAETQYF. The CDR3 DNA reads TGTGCCAGCAGCTTAGCAGCGGGGGCAGAGACCCAGTACTTC.

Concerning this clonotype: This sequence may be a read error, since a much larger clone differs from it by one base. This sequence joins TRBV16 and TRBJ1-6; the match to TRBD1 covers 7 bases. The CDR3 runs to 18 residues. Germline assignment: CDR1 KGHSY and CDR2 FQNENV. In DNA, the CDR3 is TGTGCCAGCAGCCAATCGCTGGGCAGGGGGGTTTATAATTCACACCTCCACTTT. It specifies CASSQSLGRGVYNSHLHF. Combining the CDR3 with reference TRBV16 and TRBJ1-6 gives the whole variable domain GEEVAQTPKHLVRGEGQKAKLYCAPIKGHSYVFWYQQVLKNEFKFLISFQNENVFDETGMPKERFSAKCLPNSPCSLEIQATKLEDSAVYFCASSQSLGRGVYNSHLHFGNGTRLTVT.

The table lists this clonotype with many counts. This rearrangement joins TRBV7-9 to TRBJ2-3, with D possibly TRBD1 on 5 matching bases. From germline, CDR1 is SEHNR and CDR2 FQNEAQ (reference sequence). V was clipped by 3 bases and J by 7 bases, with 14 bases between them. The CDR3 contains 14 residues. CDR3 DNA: TGTGCCAGCAGCTTCCCGGACACGACAAATACGCAGTATTTT. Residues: CASSFPDTTNTQYF.

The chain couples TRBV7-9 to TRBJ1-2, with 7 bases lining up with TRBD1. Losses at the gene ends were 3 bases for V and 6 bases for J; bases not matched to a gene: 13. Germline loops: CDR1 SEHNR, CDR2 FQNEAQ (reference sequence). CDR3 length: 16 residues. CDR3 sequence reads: CASSFNSAGGVHGYTF. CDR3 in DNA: TGTGCCAGCAGCTTCAATTCGGCAGGGGGAGTTCATGGCTACACCTTC.

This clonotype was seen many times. The CDR3 sequence is CASYLTGGADTQYF. Written as DNA, the CDR3 is TGTGCCAGCTATCTGACAGGGGGGGCAGATACGCAGTATTTT. The chain couples TRBV12-3 or TRBV12-4 to TRBJ2-3; TRBD1 aligns across 9 bases. Trimming cost V 8 bases and J 4 bases; bases outside gene matches: 7. The CDR3 runs to 14 residues.

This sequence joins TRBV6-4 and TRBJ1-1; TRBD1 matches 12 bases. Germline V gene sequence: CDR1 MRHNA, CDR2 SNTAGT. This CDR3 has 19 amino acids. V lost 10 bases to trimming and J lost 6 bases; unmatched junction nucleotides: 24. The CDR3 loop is CAKDMNPGQGAPPFPEAFF. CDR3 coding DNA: TGTGCCAAAGACATGAACCCGGGACAGGGGGCGCCGCCATTCCCTGAAGCTTTCTTT.

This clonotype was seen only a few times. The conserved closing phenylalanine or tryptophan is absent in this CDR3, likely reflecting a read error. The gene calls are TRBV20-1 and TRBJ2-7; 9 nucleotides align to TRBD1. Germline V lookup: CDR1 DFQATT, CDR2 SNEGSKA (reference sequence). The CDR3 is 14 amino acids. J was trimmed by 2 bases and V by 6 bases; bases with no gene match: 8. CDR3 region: CSARMDRGTYEQYL. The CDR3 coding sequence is TGCAGTGCAAGGATGGACAGGGGCACCTACGAGCAGTACCTC.

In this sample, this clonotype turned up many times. CDR3 residues: CASSPSTPPYYGYTF. Written as DNA, the CDR3 is TGTGCCAGCTCCCCAAGCACCCCTCCCTACTATGGCTACACCTTC. The J gene is TRBJ1-2, the V gene TRBV18; D is undetermined. CDR3 length: 15 residues. Per germline, CDR1 KGHSH and CDR2 LQKENI. The germline V and J ends were trimmed by 6 bases and 3 bases, with 17 bases remaining between them.

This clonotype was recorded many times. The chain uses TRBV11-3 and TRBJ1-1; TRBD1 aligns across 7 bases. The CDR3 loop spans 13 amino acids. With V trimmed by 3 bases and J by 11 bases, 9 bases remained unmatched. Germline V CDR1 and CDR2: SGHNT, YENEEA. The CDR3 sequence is CASSFPGQPYAFF. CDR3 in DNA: TGTGCCAGCAGCTTTCCGGGACAGCCTTATGCTTTCTTT.

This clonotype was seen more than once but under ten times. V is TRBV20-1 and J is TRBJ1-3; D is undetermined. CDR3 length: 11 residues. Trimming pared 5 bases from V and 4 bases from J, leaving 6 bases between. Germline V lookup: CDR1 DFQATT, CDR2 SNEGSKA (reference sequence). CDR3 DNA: TGCAGTGCTCGTGAAGGAAACACCATATATTTT. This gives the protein CSAREGNTIYF.

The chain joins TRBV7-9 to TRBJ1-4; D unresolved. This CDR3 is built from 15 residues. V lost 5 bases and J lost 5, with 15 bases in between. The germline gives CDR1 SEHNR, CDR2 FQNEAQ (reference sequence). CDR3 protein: CASSPEVAGNEKLFF. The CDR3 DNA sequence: TGTGCCAGCAGCCCCGAGGTTGCCGGAAATGAAAAACTGTTTTTT.

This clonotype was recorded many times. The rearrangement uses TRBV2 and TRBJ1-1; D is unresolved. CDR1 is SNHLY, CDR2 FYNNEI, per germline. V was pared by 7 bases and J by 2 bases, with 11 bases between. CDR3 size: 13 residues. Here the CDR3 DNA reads TGTGCCAGCAAAGTAGAGGCCAACACTGAAGCTTTCTTT. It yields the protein CASKVEANTEAFF.

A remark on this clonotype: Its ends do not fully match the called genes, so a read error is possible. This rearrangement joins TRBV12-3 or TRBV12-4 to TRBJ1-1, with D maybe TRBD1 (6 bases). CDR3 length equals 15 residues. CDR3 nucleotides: TGTGCCTGCAGTTTAGATGGGGACATGAACACTGAAGCTTTCTTT. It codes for CACSLDGDMNTEAFF.

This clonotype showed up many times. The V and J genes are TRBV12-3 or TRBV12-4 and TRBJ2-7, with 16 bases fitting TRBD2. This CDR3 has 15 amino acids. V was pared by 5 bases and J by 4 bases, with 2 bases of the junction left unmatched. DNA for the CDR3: TGTGCCAGCAGTACGGGACTAGCGGGGGGGTACGAGCAGTACTTC. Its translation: CASSTGLAGGYEQYF.

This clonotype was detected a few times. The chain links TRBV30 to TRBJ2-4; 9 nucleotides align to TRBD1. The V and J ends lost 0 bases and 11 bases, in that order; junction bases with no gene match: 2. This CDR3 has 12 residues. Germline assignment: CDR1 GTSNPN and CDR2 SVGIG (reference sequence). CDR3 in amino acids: CAWSVQGALQYF. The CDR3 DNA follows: TGTGCCTGGAGTGTACAGGGGGCGCTTCAGTACTTC.

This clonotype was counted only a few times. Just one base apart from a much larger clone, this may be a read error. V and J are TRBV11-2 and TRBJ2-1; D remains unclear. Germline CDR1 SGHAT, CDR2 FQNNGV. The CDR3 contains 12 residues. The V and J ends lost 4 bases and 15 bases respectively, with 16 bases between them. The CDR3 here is CASSSAGQPRFF. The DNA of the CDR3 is TGTGCCAGCAGCTCCGCCGGTCAGCCCCGGTTCTTC.

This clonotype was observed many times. DNA of the CDR3: TGTGCCAGCTCACCCACAGGTAGCGCTTACACAGATACGCAGTATTTT. Amino acids: CASSPTGSAYTDTQYF. This rearrangement joins TRBV18 to TRBJ2-3; D possibly uses TRBD1 or TRBD2 (5 bases each). V dropped 3 bases and J dropped 2 bases, with 15 bases sitting between them. The CDR3 runs 16 residues. The germline V gene has CDR1 KGHSH and CDR2 LQKENI.

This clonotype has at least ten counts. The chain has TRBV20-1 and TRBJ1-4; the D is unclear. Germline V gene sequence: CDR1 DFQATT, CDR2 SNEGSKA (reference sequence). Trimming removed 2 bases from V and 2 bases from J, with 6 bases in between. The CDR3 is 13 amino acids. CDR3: CSARQSTNEKLFF. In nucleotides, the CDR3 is TGCAGTGCTAGACAGAGTACTAATGAAAAACTGTTTTTT.

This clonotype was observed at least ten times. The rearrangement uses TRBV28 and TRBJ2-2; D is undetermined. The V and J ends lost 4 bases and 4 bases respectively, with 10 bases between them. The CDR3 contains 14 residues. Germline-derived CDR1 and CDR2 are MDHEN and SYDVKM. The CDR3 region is CASSWGWVTGELFF. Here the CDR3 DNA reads TGTGCCAGCAGTTGGGGATGGGTCACCGGGGAGCTGTTTTTT.

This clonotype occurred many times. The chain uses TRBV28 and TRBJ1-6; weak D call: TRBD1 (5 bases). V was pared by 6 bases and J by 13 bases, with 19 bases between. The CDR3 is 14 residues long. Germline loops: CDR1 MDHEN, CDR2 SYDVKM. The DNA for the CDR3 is TGTGCCAGCAGCTCTGGAGGGACGGTGGAGCCCCTCCACTTT. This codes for CASSSGGTVEPLHF.

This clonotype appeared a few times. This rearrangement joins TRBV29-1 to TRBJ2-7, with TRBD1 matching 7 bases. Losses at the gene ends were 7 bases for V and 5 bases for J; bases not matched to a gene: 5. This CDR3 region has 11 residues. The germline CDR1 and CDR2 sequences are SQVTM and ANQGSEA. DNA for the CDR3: TGCAGCGGTTACAGGGGCGACGAGCAGTACTTC. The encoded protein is CSGYRGDEQYF.

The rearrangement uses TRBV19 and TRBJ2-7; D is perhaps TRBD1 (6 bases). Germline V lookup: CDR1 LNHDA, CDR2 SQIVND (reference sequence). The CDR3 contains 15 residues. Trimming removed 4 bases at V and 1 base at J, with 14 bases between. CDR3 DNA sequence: TGTGCCAGTAGTACGTCGTCAGGGGAATCCTACGAGCAGTACTTC. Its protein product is CASSTSSGESYEQYF.

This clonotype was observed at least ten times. CDR3: CASSLGQGVYGYTF. Here the CDR3 DNA reads TGTGCCAGCAGCCTGGGACAGGGGGTCTATGGCTACACCTTC. This sequence joins TRBV6-2 or TRBV6-3 and TRBJ1-2; 11 positions match TRBD1. V was pared by 6 bases and J by 4 bases, with 4 bases of the junction left unmatched. The V gene's germline CDR1 is MNHEY and CDR2 SVGEGT. The CDR3 is made up of 14 amino acids.

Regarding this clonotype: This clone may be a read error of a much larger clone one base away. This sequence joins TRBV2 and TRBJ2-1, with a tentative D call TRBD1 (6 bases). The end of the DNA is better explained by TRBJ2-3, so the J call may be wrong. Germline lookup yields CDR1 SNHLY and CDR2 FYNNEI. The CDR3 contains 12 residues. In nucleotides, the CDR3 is TGTGCCGGCAGTGTTCAGGGGGATACGCAGTATTTT. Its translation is CAGSVQGDTQYF.